Only a few counts were recorded for the clone carrying this T cell receptor (beta chain). Documented time point: blood 2 weeks post-SBRT. Treatment indicated: 15 Gy SBRT to primary tumor, nephrectomy 4 weeks later. Radiation-treated patients gave blood at baseline, week 2 and week 4. This renal cell carcinoma was of the clear cell type. These data belong to a study of radiation and T cells in renal cell carcinoma. Generated by immunoSEQ multiplex PCR, the TCRdb table keeps only in-frame clones and is missing some. The sample has roughly 150,000 clones; approximately 86% are singletons. The germline V gene has CDR1 MGHRA and CDR2 YSYEKL. V lost 3 bases, J lost 6 bases, and 14 bases lay in between. This CDR3 has 14 residues.

The rearrangement uses TRBV4-1 and TRBJ2-5; D perhaps matches TRBD2 (6 bases). The clonotype originates from a woman in her 50s with renal cell carcinoma. The starting material was blood, obtained from a patient whose treatment included radiotherapy and nephrectomy. In DNA, the CDR3 is TGCGCCAGCAGCCAGGCCAACGGAGGGAAGACCCAGTACTTC. Translated, it gives CASSQANGGKTQYF.